This is a list of T cell receptor beta chains from one sample in a study of T cell changes during pregnancy in multiple sclerosis. Assay: immunoSEQ multiplex PCR; the TCRdb copy retains only in-frame clones and omits some. The repertoire consists of tens of thousands of clones, with more than 75% occurring once and the leading ten covering more than 1.3%. Specimen: peripheral blood, collected in the third trimester of pregnancy. These receptors all stem from a female donor with multiple sclerosis, enrolled in a pregnancy study. CDR3s include the opening cysteine and the closing phenylalanine or tryptophan. A D gene is named only where the DNA matches it firmly. Part of the rows lack a size; the others show once, few, many or a class for expanded clones.

j_gene | d_gene | abundance | v_gene | CDR3aa | CDR3nt
TRBJ2-3 | - | once | TRBV4-1 | CASSQGLGSIDTQYF | TGCGCCAGCAGCCAAGGCCTAGGATCTATCGATACGCAGTATTTT
TRBJ1-2 | - | - | TRBV9 | CASSPGTSHGYTF | TGTGCCAGCAGCCCAGGGACATCTCATGGCTACACCTTC
TRBJ2-2 | - | - | TRBV6-1 | CASSEQLNTGELFF | TGTGCCAGCAGTGAACAACTGAACACCGGGGAGCTGTTTTTT
TRBJ2-1 | - | - | TRBV4-1 | CASSHTGQGPFF | TGCGCCAGCAGCCATACCGGGCAGGGCCCGTTCTTC
TRBJ2-7 | TRBD1 | - | TRBV7-8 | CASSTRTGLGYEQYF | TGTGCCAGCAGCACCAGGACAGGTCTGGGGTACGAGCAGTACTTC
TRBJ2-1 | TRBD2 | - | TRBV13 | CASSNSSGYNEQFF | TGTGCCAGCAGCAACTCTAGCGGGTACAATGAGCAGTTCTTC
TRBJ1-5 | - | - | TRBV27 | CASSTGQRRDQPQHF | TGTGCCAGCAGTACCGGACAGCGGCGCGACCAGCCCCAGCATTTT
TRBJ1-1 | - | - | TRBV6-5 | CASSYSHFRTEAFF | TGTGCCAGCAGTTACTCGCACTTTCGCACTGAAGCTTTCTTT
TRBJ2-3 | - | - | TRBV10-3 | CAISERARDSDTQYF | TGTGCCATCAGTGAGAGGGCCCGGGATTCTGATACGCAGTATTTT
TRBJ1-1 | - | - | TRBV9 | CASSVPASGGAYEAFF | TGTGCCAGCAGCGTCCCGGCTTCGGGGGGCGCGTATGAAGCTTTCTTT
TRBJ1-4 | TRBD1 | - | TRBV4-1 | CASSPRTGGVGEKLFF | TGCGCCAGCAGCCCCCGGACAGGGGGCGTGGGTGAAAAACTGTTTTTT
TRBJ1-2 | TRBD1 | - | TRBV2 | CASSGGGRGQDGYTF | TGTGCCAGCAGTGGAGGGGGCAGGGGGCAGGATGGCTACACCTTC
TRBJ2-7 | TRBD1 | - | TRBV30 | CAWSGTGSYEQYF | TGTGCCTGGAGTGGGACAGGGTCCTACGAGCAGTACTTC
TRBJ1-2 | TRBD1 | - | TRBV29-1 | CSVPFGDRSGYYGYTF | TGCAGCGTTCCTTTCGGGGACAGGTCGGGCTACTATGGCTACACCTTC
TRBJ1-1 | - | - | TRBV19 | CASSGPLGLVAFF | TGTGCCAGTAGTGGGCCTTTGGGCCTCGTAGCTTTCTTT
TRBJ1-4 | - | - | TRBV28 | CASSLRGYTNEKLFF | TGTGCCAGCAGTTTACGGGGGTACACTAATGAAAAACTGTTTTTT